This record looks at one TCR beta chain sequence and its context. Its cognate antigen has yet to be identified. No base-level quality is on record; no much larger clone is a single base apart. The T-cell fraction in tumor and uninvolved lung tissue was obtained from TCR sequencing using the immunoSEQ assay. As for how the authors treated the data: To analyze survival, patients were divided into a high T-cell fraction group (upper tertile) and a low T-cell fraction group (lower two tertiles), and the two groups were compared using a log-rank test. A signed-rank test was used to test paired tumor versus uninvolved lung differences in T-cell fraction. TCRdb stores this immuneACCESS table with in-frame sequences only. Part of the clones is absent; in the studies checked, under half of the shortfall reflects unresolved V genes, and no reason is known for the rest. The V and J calls and clone size were taken over from that table, and D and trimming were inferred from the DNA. This sample is represented by about 14,000 clones; around 82% of them were singletons. About a fifth of the sample is taken by the ten largest.

These data come from a study of tumor-infiltrating lymphocytes in localized non-small cell lung cancer listed by TCRdb under 2021. Study-level background: Patients whose samples were collected after neoadjuvant chemotherapy, as well as both smokers and never-smokers and several histologies, were included in the cohort. Each patient provided resected tumor tissue plus uninvolved lung tissue from the same patient, with the uninvolved lung tissue described as non-adjacent to the tumor. Flow cytometry, multiplex immunofluorescence, RNA-seq, exome sequencing and proteomics were applied to the same patients as TCR sequencing, which was one of several integrated assays. In total, the ICON cohort consisted of 150 surgical patients with localized non-small cell lung cancer who had their tumors resected. For 45 to 70 patients, immunoSEQ T-cell fraction was compared between paired tumor and uninvolved lung.

ICON enrollment began in 2016, and the last patient was enrolled in September 2018. In a subcohort of around 72 patients, fresh tumor and matched uninvolved tissue were collected for in-depth immune analyses, with TCR sequencing among those analyses. No cell sorting was done, and TCR sequencing was instead run on DNA isolated from bulk tissue. Results the study describes overall, beyond this receptor: Assay coverage varied across patients depending on available tissue quantity, so only a subset of the cohort had TCR sequencing. Recurrence-free survival showed no association with tumor T-cell fraction measured by TCR sequencing (p = 0.61). Because different assays used different pieces of the same tissue, technical variation could not be distinguished from intratumor heterogeneity. The TCR-derived T-cell fraction showed no difference between the flow cytometry-defined immunotypes IM1 (good prognosis) and IM2 (poor prognosis). In line with immunofluorescence CD3 counts, TCRbeta sequencing supported higher T cell infiltration in tumors compared with uninvolved lung tissue.

The CDR3, cysteine through phenylalanine, is 14 amino acids long. Kept here is only the CDR3 DNA, which spans 42 bases and is read in frame from base 1. According to the germline V gene, CDR1 reads MNHEY and CDR2 reads SVGAGI. V loses 3 bases of germline sequence and J loses 5 bases, and the interval between the two ends is 13 bases. What was sequenced was lung tumor tissue. The sequence joins TRBV6-5 to TRBJ2-5; the D gene is possibly TRBD1 or TRBD2, with 7 bases matching each. This receptor was taken from a human donor with non-small cell lung cancer. The nucleotides read TGTGCCAGCAGTTATGGTCAGGGGGGGGAGACCCAGTACTTC. Its translation is CASSYGQGGETQYF.